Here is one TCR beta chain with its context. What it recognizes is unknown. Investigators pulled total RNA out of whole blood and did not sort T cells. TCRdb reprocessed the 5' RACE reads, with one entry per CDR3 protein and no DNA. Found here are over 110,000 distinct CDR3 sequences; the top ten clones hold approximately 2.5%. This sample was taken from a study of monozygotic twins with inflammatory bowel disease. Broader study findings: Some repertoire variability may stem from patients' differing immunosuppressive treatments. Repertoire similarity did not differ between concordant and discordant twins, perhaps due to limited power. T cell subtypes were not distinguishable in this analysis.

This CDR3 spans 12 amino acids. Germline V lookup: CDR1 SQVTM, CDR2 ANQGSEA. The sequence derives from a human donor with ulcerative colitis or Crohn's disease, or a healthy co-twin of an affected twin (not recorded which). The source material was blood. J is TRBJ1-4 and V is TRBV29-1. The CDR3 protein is CSVDKGGEKLFF.